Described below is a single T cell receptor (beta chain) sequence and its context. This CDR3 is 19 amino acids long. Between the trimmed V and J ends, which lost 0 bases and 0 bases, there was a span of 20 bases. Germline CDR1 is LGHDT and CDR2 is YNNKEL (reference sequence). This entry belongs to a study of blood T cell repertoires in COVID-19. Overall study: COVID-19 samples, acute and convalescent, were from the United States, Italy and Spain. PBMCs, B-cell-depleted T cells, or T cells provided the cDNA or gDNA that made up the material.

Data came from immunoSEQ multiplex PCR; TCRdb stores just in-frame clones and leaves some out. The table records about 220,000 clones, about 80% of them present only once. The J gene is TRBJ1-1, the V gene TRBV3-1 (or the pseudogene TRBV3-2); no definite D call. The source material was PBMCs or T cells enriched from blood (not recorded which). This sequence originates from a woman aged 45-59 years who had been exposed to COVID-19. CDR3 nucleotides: TGTGCCAGCAGCCAAGAGTTAGGGTGGGAGACCATTATGAACACTGAAGCTTTCTTT. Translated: CASSQELGWETIMNTEAFF.